The rows below give T cell receptor beta chains drawn from one sample of a study of T cells in localized non-small cell lung cancer. Repertoires were generated with immunoSEQ multiplex PCR, while TCRdb's copy carries only in-frame clones and drops some. The table includes 100,000 or so clones, roughly 90% detected once. The input for sequencing was PBMCs, taken before any cancer treatment. These receptors were obtained from a woman aged 35-70 years with stage II squamous cell lung carcinoma. Each CDR3 is given with its conserved first and last residue. Each record gives: V gene, clone size, D gene, J gene, CDR3 DNA, CDR3 protein. A D gene is named only where the DNA matches it firmly. Rows give clone size only sometimes, using once, few, many, or a class for an expanded clone.

TRBV27	.	TRBD1	TRBJ2-7	TGTGCCAGCAGATACCGGGACAGGGAAGACTACGAGCAGTACTTC	CASRYRDREDYEQYF
TRBV6-1	.	.	TRBJ1-2	TGTGCCAGCAGTGAAGGGGGACACGCCGGGGGCTACACCTTC	CASSEGGHAGGYTF
TRBV7-8	.	.	TRBJ2-5	TGTGCCAGCAGCGACAGGCAAACGACCCAGTACTTC	CASSDRQTTQYF
TRBV9	.	TRBD2	TRBJ2-1	TGTGCCAGCAGCGTAGTAGGGACTAGCGGGTTCAATGAGCAGTTCTTC	CASSVVGTSGFNEQFF
TRBV5-4	.	.	TRBJ2-1	TGTGCCAGCAGCTTGAACAATGAGCAGTTCTTC	CASSLNNEQFF
TRBV2	few	.	TRBJ1-1	TGTGCCAGCAGTGAAACCGCTGGACGGACTTATGAAGCTTTCTTT	CASSETAGRTYEAFF
TRBV5-4	.	.	TRBJ1-2	TGTGCCAGCAGCTTGCGGGGGCCAGGTGGCTACACCTTC	CASSLRGPGGYTF
TRBV5-6	.	TRBD2	TRBJ2-5	TGTGCCAGCAGCCCCGGACTAGCAGAGTACCAAGAGACCCAGTACTTC	CASSPGLAEYQETQYF
TRBV11-2	once	.	TRBJ2-7	TGTGCCAGCAGCCTATTAGGCACCGGGGAGCAGTACTTC	CASSLLGTGEQYF
TRBV5-4	.	TRBD1	TRBJ2-1	TGTGCCAGCAGCTTGGCGGGACAGGGGGTTATAGATGAGCAGTTCTTC	CASSLAGQGVIDEQFF
TRBV6-1	.	TRBD1	TRBJ1-2	TGTGCCAGCAGTGAAGGGGGACAGCACTATGGCTACACCTTC	CASSEGGQHYGYTF
TRBV7-9	.	.	TRBJ2-3	TGTGCCAGCAGCCCGTTCCCCCCCGACGGCGATACGCAGTATTTT	CASSPFPPDGDTQYF
TRBV7-6	.	TRBD2	TRBJ2-1	TGTGCCAGCAGCTTAATCGTCGGGAGGGATGGAGAGCAGTTCTTC	CASSLIVGRDGEQFF